The following is a TCR beta chain sequence with its context. Sequencing was performed with immunoSEQ multiplex PCR; in TCRdb, only in-frame clones are kept and a portion is missing. The sample includes around 70,000 clones, about nine tenths of them seen just once. The data were obtained in a study of blood T cell repertoires in COVID-19. For the study at large: T cells, B-cell-depleted T cells, or PBMCs supplied cDNA or gDNA.

The V gene's germline CDR1 is SQVTM and CDR2 ANQGSEA. With V trimmed by 7 bases and J by 1 base, 7 bases remained unmatched. This CDR3 has 13 amino acids. The chain combines TRBV29-1 with TRBJ2-7, with 7 bases fitting TRBD2. The sequence derives from a woman older than 75 with active or convalescent COVID-19. Sequenced: peripheral blood. Here the CDR3 DNA reads TGCAGCGCCCTTGGGGGGGATTCCTACGAGCAGTACTTC. As protein: CSALGGDSYEQYF.